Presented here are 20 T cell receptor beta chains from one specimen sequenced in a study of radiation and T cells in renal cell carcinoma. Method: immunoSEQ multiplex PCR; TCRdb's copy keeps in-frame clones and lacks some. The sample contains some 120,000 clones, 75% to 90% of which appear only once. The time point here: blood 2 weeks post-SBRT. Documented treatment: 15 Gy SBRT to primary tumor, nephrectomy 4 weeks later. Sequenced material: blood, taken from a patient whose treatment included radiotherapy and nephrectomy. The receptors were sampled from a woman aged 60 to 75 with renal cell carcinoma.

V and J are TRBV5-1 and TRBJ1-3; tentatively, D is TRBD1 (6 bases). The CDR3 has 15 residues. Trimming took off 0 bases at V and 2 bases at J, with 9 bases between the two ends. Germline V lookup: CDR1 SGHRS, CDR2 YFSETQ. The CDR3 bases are TGCGCCAGCAGCTTGGAGGGGGTAACTGGAAACACCATATATTTT. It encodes CASSLEGVTGNTIYF. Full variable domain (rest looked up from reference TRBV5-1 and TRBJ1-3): KAGVTQTPRYLIKTRGQQVTLSCSPISGHRSVSWYQQTPGQGLQFLFEYFSETQRNKGNFPGRFSGRQFSNSRSEMNVSTLELGDSALYLCASSLEGVTGNTIYFGEGSWLTVV.

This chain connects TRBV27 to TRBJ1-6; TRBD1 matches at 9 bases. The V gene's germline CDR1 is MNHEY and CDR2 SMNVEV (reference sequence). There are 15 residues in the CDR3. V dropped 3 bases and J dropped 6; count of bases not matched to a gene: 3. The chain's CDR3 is CASSLGDRVNSPLHF. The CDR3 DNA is TGTGCCAGCAGTTTGGGGGACAGGGTTAATTCACCCCTCCACTTT.

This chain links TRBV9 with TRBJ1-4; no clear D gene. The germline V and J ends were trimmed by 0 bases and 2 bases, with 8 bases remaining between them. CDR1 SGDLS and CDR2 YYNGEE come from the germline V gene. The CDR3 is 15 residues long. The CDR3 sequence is CASSVAGQTNEKLFF. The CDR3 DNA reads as TGTGCCAGCAGCGTAGCTGGGCAGACTAATGAAAAACTGTTTTTT.

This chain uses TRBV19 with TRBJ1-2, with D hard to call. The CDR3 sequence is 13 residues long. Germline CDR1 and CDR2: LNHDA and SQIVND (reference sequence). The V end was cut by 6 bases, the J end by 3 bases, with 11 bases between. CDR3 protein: CASSEDPDYGYTF. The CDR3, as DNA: TGTGCCAGTAGCGAGGATCCTGACTATGGCTACACCTTC.

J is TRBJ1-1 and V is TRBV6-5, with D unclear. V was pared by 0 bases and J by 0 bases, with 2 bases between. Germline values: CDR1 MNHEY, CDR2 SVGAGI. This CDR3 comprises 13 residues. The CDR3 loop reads CASSYSVNTEAFF. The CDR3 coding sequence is TGTGCCAGCAGTTACTCGGTGAACACTGAAGCTTTCTTT.

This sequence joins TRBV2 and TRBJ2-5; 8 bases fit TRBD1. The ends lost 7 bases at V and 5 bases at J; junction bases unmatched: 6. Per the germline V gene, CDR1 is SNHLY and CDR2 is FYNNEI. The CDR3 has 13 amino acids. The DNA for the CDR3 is TGTGCCAGCACGACAGGGGTTTGGGAGACCCAGTACTTC. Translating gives CASTTGVWETQYF.

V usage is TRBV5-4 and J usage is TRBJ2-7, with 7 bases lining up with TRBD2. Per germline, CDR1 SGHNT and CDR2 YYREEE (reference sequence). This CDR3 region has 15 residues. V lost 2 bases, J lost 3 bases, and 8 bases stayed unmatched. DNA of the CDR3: TGTGCCAGCAGCTTTATCGGGACTAAGGGCTACGAGCAGTACTTC. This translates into CASSFIGTKGYEQYF.

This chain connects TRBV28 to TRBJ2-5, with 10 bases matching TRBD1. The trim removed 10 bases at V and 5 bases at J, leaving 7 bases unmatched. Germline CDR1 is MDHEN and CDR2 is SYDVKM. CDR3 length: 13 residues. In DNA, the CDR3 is TGTGCCACTCGACAGGGGGCGTTTGAGACCCAGTACTTC. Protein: CATRQGAFETQYF.

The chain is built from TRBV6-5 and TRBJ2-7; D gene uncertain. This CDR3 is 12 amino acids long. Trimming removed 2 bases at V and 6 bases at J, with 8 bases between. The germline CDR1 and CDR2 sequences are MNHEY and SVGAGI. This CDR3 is CASSYPEPEQYF. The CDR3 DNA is TGTGCCAGCAGTTACCCGGAACCCGAGCAGTACTTC.

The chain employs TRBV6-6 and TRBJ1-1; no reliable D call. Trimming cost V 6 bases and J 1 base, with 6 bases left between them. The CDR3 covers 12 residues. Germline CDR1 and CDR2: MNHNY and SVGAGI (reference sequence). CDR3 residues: CASSTRNTEAFF. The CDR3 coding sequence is TGTGCCAGCAGCACAAGGAACACTGAAGCTTTCTTT.

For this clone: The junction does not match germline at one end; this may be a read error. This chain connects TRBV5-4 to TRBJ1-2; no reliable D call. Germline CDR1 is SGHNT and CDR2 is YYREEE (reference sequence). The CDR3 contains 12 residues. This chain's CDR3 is CASSLGQEQVRF. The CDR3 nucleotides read TGTGCCAGCAGCTTGGGCCAGGAGCAAGTACGGTTC.

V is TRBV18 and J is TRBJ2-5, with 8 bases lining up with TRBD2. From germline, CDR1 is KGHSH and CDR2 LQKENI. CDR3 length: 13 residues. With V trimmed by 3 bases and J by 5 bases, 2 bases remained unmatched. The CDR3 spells CASSPTGGETQYF. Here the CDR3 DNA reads TGTGCCAGCTCACCTACGGGGGGGGAGACCCAGTACTTC. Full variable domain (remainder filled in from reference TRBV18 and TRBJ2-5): NAGVMQNPRHLVRRRGQEARLRCSPMKGHSHVYWYRQLPEEGLKFMVYLQKENIIDESGMPKERFSAEFPKEGPSILRIQQVVRGDSAAYFCASSPTGGETQYFGPGTRLLVL.

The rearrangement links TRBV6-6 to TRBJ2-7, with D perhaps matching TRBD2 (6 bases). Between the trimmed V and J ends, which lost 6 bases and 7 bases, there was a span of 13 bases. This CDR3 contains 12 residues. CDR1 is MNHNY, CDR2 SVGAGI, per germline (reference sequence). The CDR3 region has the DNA TGTGCCAGCAGCCTGCTCCGGGGGGAGCAGTACTTC. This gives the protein CASSLLRGEQYF.

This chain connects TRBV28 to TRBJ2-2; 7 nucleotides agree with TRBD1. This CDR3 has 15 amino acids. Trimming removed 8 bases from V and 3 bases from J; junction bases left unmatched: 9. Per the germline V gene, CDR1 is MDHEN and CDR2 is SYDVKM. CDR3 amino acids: CASYEGQAYTGELFF. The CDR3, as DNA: TGTGCCAGCTACGAAGGACAGGCGTACACCGGGGAGCTGTTTTTT.

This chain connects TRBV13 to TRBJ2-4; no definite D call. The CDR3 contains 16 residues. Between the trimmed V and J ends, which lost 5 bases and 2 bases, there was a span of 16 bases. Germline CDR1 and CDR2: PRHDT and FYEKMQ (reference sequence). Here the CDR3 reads CASSPPAARTKNIQYF. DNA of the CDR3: TGTGCCAGCAGCCCCCCGGCAGCTCGCACCAAAAACATTCAGTACTTC. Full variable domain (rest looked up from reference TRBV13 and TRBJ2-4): AAGVIQSPRHLIKEKRETATLKCYPIPRHDTVYWYQQGPGQDPQFLISFYEKMQSDKGSIPDRFSAQQFSDYHSELNMSSLELGDSALYFCASSPPAARTKNIQYFGAGTRLSVL.

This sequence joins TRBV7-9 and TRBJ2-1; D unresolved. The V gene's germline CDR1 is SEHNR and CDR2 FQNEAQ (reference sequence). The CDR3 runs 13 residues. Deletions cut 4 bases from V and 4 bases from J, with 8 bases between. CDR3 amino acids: CASSSQLYNEQFF. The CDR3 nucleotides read TGTGCCAGCAGCTCCCAACTGTACAATGAGCAGTTCTTC. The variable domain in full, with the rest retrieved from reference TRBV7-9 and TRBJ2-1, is DTGVSQNPRHKITKRGQNVTFRCDPISEHNRLYWYRQTLGQGPEFLTYFQNEAQLEKSRLLSDRFSAERPKGSFSTLEIQRTEQGDSAMYLCASSSQLYNEQFFGPGTRLTVL.

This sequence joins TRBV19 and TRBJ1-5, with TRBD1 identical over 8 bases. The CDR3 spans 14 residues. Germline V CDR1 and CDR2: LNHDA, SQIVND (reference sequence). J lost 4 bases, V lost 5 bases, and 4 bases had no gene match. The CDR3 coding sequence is TGTGCCAGTAGTTCCCGGACAGGGAATCAGCCCCAGCATTTT. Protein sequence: CASSSRTGNQPQHF.

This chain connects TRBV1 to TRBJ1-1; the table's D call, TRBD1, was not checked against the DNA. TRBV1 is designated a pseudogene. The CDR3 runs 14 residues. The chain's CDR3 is CTSSQRVTVYEAFF. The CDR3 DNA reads TGCACCAGCAGTCAACGGGTGACAGTTTATGAAGCTTTCTTT.

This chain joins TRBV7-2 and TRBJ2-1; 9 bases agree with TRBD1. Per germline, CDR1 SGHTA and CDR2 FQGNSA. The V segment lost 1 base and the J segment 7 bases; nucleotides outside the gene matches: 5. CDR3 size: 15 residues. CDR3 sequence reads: CASSLGGTGFNEQFF. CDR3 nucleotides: TGTGCCAGCAGCTTAGGTGGGACAGGGTTTAATGAGCAGTTCTTC. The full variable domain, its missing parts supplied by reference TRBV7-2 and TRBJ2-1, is GAGVSQSPSNKVTEKGKDVELRCDPISGHTALYWYRQSLGQGLEFLIYFQGNSAPDKSGLPSDRFSAERTGGSVSTLTIQRTQQEDSAVYLCASSLGGTGFNEQFFGPGTRLTVL.

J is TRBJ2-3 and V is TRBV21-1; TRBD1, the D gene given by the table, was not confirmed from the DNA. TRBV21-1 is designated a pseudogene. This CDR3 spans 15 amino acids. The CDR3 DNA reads TGTGCCAGCAGCAATGGCTGCTCTAGCACAGATACGCAGTATTTT. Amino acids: CASSNGCSSTDTQYF.